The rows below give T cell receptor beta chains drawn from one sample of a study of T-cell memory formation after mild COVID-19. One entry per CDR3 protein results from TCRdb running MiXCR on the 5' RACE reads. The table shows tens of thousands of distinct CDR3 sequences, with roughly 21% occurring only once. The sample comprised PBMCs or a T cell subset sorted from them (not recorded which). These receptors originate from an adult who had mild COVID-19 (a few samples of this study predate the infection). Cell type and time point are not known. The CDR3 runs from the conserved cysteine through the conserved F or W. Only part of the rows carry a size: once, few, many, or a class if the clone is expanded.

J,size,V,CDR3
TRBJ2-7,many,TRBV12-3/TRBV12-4,CASSFRGGLDEQYF
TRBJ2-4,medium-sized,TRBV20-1,CSARSGTLDIQYF
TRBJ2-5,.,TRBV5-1,CASSWDRGREETQYF
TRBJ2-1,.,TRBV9,CASSADYGEQFF
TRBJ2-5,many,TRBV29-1,CSVESGVQETQYF
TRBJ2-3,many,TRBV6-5,CASSRRWGEASTDTQYF
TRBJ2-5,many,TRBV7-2,CASSLAETQYF
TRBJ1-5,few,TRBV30,CAWSPTGWNQPQHF
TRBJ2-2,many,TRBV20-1,CSARWFGQNTGELFF
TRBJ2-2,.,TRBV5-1,CASSLGTVTNTGELFF
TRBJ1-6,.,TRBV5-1,CASSYYPGQGASPGNNSPLHF
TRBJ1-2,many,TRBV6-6,CASSPDGRGVGYTF
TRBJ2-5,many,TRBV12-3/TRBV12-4,CASSLALETQYF
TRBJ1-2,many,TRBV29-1,CSVDSRQGYGYTF
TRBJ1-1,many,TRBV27,CASSPAGSGTLEAFF
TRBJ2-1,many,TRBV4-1,CASSPDIGPEFF
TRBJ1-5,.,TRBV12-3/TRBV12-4,CASSPSSYYQPQHF
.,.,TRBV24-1,CATSEGLLADQETQYF
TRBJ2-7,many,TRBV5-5,CASSLAGQGYEQYF
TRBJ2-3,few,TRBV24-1,CATGGRAPSSTDTQYF
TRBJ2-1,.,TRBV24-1,CATSDWTSGPYNEQFF
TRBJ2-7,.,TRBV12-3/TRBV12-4,CASSHQDSYEQYF
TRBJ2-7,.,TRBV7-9,CASRSGTESYEQYF
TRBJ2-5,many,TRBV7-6,CATQPLQGVQETQYF
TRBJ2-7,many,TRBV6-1,CASSRVSYEQYF
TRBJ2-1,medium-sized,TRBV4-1,CASSQEEAGEQFF
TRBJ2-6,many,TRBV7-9,CASSRWGQISGANVLTF
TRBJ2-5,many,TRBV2,CASSEVGVGETQYF
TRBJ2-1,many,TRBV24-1,CATSDGGGTSSYNEQFF
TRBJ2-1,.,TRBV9,CASSVVQGSYNEQFF
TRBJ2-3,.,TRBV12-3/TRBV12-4,CASSLPSGGPDTQYF
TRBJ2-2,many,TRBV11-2,CASSLVPLGTGELFF
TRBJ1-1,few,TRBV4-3,CASSQDGAGRTEAFF
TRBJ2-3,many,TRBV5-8,CASSANRDWDTDTQYF
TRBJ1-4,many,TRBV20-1,CSARVSSNEKLFF
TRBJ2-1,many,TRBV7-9,CASSSNRDNEQFF
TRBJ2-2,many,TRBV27,CASGLAGGTGELFF
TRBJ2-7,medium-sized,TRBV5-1,CASSERLAGRYEQYF
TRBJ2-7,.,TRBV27,CASSLDRAASYEQYF
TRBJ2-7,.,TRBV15,CATSRDLGGFYEQYF
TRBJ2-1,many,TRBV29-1,CSAATGANEQFF
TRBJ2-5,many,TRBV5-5,CASSPGGGEETQYF
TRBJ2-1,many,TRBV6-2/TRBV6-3,CASSYDGTPYNEQFF
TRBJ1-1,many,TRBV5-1,CASRRGQGVYTEAFF
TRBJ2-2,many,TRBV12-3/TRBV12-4,CASSLILRGGLTSMNTGELFF
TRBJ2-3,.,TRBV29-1,CSVEFTDPPLDTQYF
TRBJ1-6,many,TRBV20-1,CSAAGTSALSPLHF